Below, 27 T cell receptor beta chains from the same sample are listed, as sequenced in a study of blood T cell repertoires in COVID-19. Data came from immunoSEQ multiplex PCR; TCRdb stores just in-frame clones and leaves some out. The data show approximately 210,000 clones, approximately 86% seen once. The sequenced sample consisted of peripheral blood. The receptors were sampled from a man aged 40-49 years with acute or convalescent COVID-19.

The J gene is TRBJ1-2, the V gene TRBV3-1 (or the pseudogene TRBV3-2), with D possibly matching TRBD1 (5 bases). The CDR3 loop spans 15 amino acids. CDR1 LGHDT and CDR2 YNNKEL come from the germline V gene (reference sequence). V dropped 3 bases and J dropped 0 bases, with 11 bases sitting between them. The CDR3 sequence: CASSQSRGSNYGYTF. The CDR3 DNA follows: TGTGCCAGCAGCCAGAGCCGGGGGTCTAACTATGGCTACACCTTC.

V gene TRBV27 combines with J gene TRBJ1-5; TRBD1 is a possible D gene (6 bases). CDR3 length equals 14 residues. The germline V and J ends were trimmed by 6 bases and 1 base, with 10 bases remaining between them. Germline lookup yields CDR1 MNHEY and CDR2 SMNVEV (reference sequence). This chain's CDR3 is CASRPQGSNQPQHF. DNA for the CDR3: TGTGCCAGCAGGCCACAGGGAAGCAATCAGCCCCAGCATTTT.

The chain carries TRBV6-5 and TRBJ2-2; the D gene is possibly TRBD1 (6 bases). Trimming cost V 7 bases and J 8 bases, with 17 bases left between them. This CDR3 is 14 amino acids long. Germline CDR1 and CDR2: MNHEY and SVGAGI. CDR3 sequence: CASTLDRRQGELFF. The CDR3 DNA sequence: TGTGCCAGCACCCTCGACAGGCGCCAAGGGGAGCTGTTTTTT.

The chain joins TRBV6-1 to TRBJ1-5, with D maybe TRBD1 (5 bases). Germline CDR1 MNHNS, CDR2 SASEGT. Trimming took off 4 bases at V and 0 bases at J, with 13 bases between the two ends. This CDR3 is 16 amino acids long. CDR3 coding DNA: TGTGCCAGCAGTGGGCAGGGCCAATATAGCAATCAGCCCCAGCATTTT. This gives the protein CASSGQGQYSNQPQHF.

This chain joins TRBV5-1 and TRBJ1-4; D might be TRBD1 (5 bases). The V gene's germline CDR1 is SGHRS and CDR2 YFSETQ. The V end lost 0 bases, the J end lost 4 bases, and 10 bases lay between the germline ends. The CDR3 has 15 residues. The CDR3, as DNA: TGCGCCAGCAGCTTGGGGGGCTCTCTTAATGAAAAACTGTTTTTT. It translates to CASSLGGSLNEKLFF. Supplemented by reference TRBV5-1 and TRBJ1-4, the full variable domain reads KAGVTQTPRYLIKTRGQQVTLSCSPISGHRSVSWYQQTPGQGLQFLFEYFSETQRNKGNFPGRFSGRQFSNSRSEMNVSTLELGDSALYLCASSLGGSLNEKLFFGSGTQLSVL.

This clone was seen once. As DNA, the CDR3 is TGTGCCATCAATGAATGGGGACAGGGAGTAGGCTACACCTTC. Its translation: CAINEWGQGVGYTF. The chain joins TRBV10-3 to TRBJ1-2; 9 bases fit TRBD1. This CDR3 contains 14 residues. V trimming: 7 bases; J trimming: 8 bases; junction bases outside the gene matches: 11. The V gene's germline CDR1 is ENHRY and CDR2 SYGVKD.

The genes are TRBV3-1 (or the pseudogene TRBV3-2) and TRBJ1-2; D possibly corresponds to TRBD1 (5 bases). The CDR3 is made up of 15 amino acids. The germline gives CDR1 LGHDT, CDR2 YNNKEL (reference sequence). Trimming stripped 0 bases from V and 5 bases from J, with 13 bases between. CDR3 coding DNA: TGTGCCAGCAGCCAAGACAGGGTCGTTGGGTATGGCTACACCTTC. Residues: CASSQDRVVGYGYTF.

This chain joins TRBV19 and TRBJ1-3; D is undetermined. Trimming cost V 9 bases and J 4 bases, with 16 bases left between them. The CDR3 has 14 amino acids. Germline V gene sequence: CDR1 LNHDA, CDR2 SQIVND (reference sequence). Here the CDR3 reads CASLTPLPGNTIYF. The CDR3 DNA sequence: TGTGCCAGCCTTACCCCCCTACCGGGAAACACCATATATTTT.

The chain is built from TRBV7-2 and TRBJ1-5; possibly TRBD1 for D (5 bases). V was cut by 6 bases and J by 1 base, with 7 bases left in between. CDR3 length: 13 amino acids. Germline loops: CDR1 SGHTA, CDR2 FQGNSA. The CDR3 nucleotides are TGTGCCAGCAGTGGGGGGAGCAATCAGCCCCAGCATTTT. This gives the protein CASSGGSNQPQHF.

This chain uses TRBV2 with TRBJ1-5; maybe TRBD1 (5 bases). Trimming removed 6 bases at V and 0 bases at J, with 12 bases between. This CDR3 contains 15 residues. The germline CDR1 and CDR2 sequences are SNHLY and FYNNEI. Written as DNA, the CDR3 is TGTGCCAGCAGCTTGGACATCTATAGCAATCAGCCCCAGCATTTT. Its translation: CASSLDIYSNQPQHF. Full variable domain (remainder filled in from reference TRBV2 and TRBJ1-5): EPEVTQTPSHQVTQMGQEVILRCVPISNHLYFYWYRQILGQKVEFLVSFYNNEISEKSEIFDDQFSVERPDGSNFTLKIRSTKLEDSAMYFCASSLDIYSNQPQHFGDGTRLSIL.

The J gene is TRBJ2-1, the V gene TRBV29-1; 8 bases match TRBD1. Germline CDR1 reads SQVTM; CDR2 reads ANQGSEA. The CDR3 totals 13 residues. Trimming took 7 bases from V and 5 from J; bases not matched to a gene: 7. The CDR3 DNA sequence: TGCAGCGCCCGGGGACAGGAGAACAATGAGCAGTTCTTC. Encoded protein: CSARGQENNEQFF.

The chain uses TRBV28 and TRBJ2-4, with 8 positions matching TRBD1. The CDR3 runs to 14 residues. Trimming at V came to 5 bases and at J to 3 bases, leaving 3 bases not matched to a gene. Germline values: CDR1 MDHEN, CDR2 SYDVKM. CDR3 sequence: CASSPGTGKNIQYF. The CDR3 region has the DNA TGTGCCAGCAGTCCCGGGACAGGCAAAAACATTCAGTACTTC.

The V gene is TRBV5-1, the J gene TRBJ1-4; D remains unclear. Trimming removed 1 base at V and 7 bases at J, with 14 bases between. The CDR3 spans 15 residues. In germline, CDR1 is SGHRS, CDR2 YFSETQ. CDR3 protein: CASSLSSNAGEKLFF. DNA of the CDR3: TGCGCCAGCAGCTTGTCCTCCAACGCGGGTGAAAAACTGTTTTTT.

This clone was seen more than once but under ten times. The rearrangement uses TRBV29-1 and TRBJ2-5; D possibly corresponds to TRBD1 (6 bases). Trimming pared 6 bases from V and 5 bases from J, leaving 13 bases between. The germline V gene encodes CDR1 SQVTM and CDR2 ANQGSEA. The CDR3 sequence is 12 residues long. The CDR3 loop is CSVGRGGETQYF. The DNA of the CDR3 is TGCAGCGTAGGCAGGGGCGGCGAGACCCAGTACTTC.

The DNA for the CDR3 is TGTGCCAGTAGTATCACAGGGTCCAGCAATCAGCCCCAGCATTTT. Translated, it gives CASSITGSSNQPQHF. The genes are TRBV19 and TRBJ1-5; D perhaps matches TRBD1 (6 bases). V lost 3 bases, J lost 1 base, and 10 bases lay in between. Germline CDR1 LNHDA, CDR2 SQIVND (reference sequence). This CDR3 has 15 residues.

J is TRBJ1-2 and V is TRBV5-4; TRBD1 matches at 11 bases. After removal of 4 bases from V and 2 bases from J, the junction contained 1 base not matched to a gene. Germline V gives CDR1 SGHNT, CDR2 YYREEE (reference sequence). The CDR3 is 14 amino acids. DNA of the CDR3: TGTGCCAGCAGCGGGGACAGGGGGAACTATGGCTACACCTTC. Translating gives CASSGDRGNYGYTF.

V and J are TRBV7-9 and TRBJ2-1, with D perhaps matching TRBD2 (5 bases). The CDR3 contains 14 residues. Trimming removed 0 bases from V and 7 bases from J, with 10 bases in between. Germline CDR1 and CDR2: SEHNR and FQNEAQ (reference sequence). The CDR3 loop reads CASSLANGGNEQFF. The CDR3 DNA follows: TGTGCCAGCAGCTTAGCGAATGGAGGAAATGAGCAGTTCTTC.

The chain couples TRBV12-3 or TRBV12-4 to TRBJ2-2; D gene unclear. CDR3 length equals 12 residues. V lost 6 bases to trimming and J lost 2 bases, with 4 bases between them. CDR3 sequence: CASRLNTGELFF. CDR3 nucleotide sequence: TGTGCCAGCAGACTAAACACCGGGGAGCTGTTTTTT.

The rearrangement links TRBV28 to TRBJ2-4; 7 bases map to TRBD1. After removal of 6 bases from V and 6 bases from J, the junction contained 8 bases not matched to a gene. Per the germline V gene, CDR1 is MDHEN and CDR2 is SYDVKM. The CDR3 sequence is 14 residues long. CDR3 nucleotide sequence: TGTGCCAGCAGGCCCACAGGGGCCGGAAACATTCAGTACTTC. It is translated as CASRPTGAGNIQYF.

DNA of the CDR3: TGTGCCAGCAGCTTAGAGGGGGGGACTACTGGAAACACCATATATTTT. It specifies CASSLEGGTTGNTIYF. This chain uses TRBV11-2 with TRBJ1-3, with D possibly matching TRBD1 (5 bases). The CDR3 is 16 residues long. The germline V gene has CDR1 SGHAT and CDR2 FQNNGV. Trimming removed 0 bases at V and 2 bases at J, with 11 bases between.

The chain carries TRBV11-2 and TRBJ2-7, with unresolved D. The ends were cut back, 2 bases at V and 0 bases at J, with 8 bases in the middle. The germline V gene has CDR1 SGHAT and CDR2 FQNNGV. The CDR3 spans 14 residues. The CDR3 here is CASSLFTPSYEQYF. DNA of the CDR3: TGTGCCAGCAGCTTATTCACTCCCTCCTACGAGCAGTACTTC.

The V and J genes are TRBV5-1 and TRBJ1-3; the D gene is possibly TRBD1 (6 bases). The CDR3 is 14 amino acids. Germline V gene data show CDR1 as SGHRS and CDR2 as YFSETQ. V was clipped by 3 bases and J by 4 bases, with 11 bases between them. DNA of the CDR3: TGCGCCAGCAGCTCGACCCAGGGGGGAAACACCATATATTTT. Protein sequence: CASSSTQGGNTIYF.

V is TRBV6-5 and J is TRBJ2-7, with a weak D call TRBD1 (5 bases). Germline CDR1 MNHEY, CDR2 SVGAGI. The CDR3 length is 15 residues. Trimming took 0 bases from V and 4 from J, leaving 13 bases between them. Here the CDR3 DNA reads TGTGCCAGCAGTTACTCTACCCAGACAGCTTACGAGCAGTACTTC. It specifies CASSYSTQTAYEQYF.

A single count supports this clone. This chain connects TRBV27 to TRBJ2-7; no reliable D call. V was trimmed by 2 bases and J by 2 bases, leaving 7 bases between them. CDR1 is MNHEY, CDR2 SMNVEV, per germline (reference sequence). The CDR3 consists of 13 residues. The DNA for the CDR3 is TGTGCCAGCAGTTTAAGACACACCTACGAGCAGTACTTC. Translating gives CASSLRHTYEQYF.

This CDR3 is CASSLTGWDYGYTF. The DNA for the CDR3 is TGTGCCAGCAGTTTAACAGGATGGGACTATGGCTACACCTTC. V gene TRBV27 combines with J gene TRBJ1-2, with a weak D call TRBD1 (5 bases). This CDR3 region has 14 residues. The germline V gene has CDR1 MNHEY and CDR2 SMNVEV (reference sequence). V lost 2 bases to trimming and J lost 3 bases, with 10 bases between them.

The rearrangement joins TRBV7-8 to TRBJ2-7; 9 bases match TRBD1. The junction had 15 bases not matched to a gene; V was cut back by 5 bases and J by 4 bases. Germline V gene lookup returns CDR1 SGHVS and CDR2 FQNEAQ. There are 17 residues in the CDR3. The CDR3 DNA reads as TGTGCCAGCAGCCTAGTTCCGGGGGGACAGGGTCTATACGAGCAGTACTTC. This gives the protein CASSLVPGGQGLYEQYF.

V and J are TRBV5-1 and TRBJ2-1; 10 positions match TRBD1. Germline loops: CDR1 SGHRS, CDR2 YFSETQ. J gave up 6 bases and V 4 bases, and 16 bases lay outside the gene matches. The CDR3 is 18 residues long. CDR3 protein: CASSLPMSLGTGVNEQFF. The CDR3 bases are TGCGCCAGCAGCCTCCCGATGTCCCTGGGGACAGGGGTCAATGAGCAGTTCTTC.